The source of this T cell receptor beta chain is a study of control samples from healthy donors and cancer patients. Trimming removed 0 bases from V and 3 bases from J, with 18 bases in between. The length of the CDR3 is 17 residues. In germline, CDR1 is SQVTM, CDR2 ANQGSEA. The protocol was immunoSEQ multiplex PCR, while the TCRdb copy is restricted to in-frame clones and leaves out a portion. In the table there are around 85,000 clones, approximately 94% of which are singletons. The chain couples TRBV29-1 to TRBJ2-1; unclear D gene. Source material: blood. The sequence came from a woman aged 18 to 35 in good health. The CDR3 loop reads CSVEDLLMQPHYNEQFF. CDR3 DNA sequence: TGCAGCGTTGAAGACCTCCTTATGCAGCCCCACTACAATGAGCAGTTCTTC.